This T cell receptor beta chain stems from a study of Ad26.COV2.S vaccination and SARS-CoV-2 variants. Profiled with immunoSEQ multiplex PCR; TCRdb holds only in-frame clones, not every one. The sample includes roughly 700,000 clones, more than 80% of them seen just once. CDR1 MNHEY and CDR2 SVGEGT come from the germline V gene. This CDR3 is built from 12 residues. The ends were cut back, 5 bases at V and 3 bases at J, with 8 bases in the middle. Worth noting for this clone: No antigen is known for it.

General observations from the study: Participants given vaccine showed non-spike TCR breadth similar to that of placebo recipients.

Noted treatment: about 20 received Ad26.COV2.S at low or high dose, single or two shots; roughly five received placebo; per-sample allocation not given. Vaccine and placebo recipients were sampled on day 63 after the first injection. An Ad26 vector carrying the Wuhan-strain SARS-CoV-2 spike served as the vaccine. This rearrangement joins TRBV6-2 or TRBV6-3 to TRBJ2-7; no clear D. The specimen was peripheral blood, collected in a trial of Ad26.COV2.S vaccine versus placebo. This TCR was sampled from a person between 18 and 59 years old who received the Ad26.COV2.S COVID-19 vaccine or a placebo. The CDR3 here is CASSPPNYEQYF. CDR3 DNA: TGTGCCAGCAGTCCACCGAACTACGAGCAGTACTTC.